The TCR beta chain under discussion was sequenced for a study of human T cells and chemical hapten exposure. Whole-study context: In the roughly 23-week study, patients were dosed weekly with diphenylcyclopropenone on the scalp throughout.

This clonotype was detected only a few times. Time point here: pre-sensitization, week 0. The treatment here: therapeutic diphenylcyclopropenone sensitization with weekly scalp DPC. J was trimmed by 1 base and V by 5 bases; bases with no gene match: 14. The CDR3 length is 18 residues. One entry per CDR3 protein results from TCRdb running MiXCR on the RACE reads. The repertoire has 85,000 to 130,000 distinct CDR3 sequences, 12% of them found once; the top ten carry over 1.5%. The source material was whole blood, sampled in connection with sensitization to the hapten diphenylcyclopropenone (DPC). This clonotype was sampled from a woman aged 45-65 years with alopecia areata. Some clones in this sample may be carry-over from other donors' samples. The chain carries TRBV12-3 or TRBV12-4 and TRBJ2-5, with 9 bases fitting TRBD1. CDR3 sequence (DNA): TGTGCCAGCAGTCCCGGGACAGGGCCGAGCGGACTCCAAGAGACCCAGTACTTC. Amino acids: CASSPGTGPSGLQETQYF.